These T cell receptor beta chains were read from a single sample in a study of blood T cell repertoires in COVID-19. This table comes from immunoSEQ multiplex PCR, and its TCRdb copy is limited to in-frame clones, with some not included. The profile shows roughly 97,000 clones, about 80% of them singletons. The specimen was peripheral blood. These receptors originate from a woman of 80 years or more with active or convalescent COVID-19. CDR3s include the opening cysteine and the closing phenylalanine or tryptophan. A D gene is named only where the DNA matches it firmly. A clone size is listed for some rows: how often the clone was seen (once, few, many), or a class if it is expanded.

CDR3 DNA: TGTGCCTGGAGAGCGGGGGGATCCTACGAGCAGTACTTC; CDR3 protein: CAWRAGGSYEQYF; V gene: TRBV30; clone size: -; J gene: TRBJ2-7; D gene: TRBD2
CDR3 DNA: TGTGCCAGCAGCCTGAGGCCCGGGACAGGGAAATCACCCCTCCACTTT; CDR3 protein: CASSLRPGTGKSPLHF; V gene: TRBV7-2; clone size: -; J gene: TRBJ1-6; D gene: TRBD1
CDR3 DNA: TGTGCCAGCAGCCCCCGGACAGGGACTGGGGCCAACGTCCTGACTTTC; CDR3 protein: CASSPRTGTGANVLTF; V gene: TRBV11-2; clone size: -; J gene: TRBJ2-6; D gene: TRBD1
CDR3 DNA: TGTGCCAGCAGTTTGTTGGCAGGGATAGGGGCTGAAGCTTTCTTT; CDR3 protein: CASSLLAGIGAEAFF; V gene: TRBV28; clone size: -; J gene: TRBJ1-1; D gene: -
CDR3 DNA: TGTGCCACCAGCGTATCGGGGTCGTCCCAGCCCCAGCATTTT; CDR3 protein: CATSVSGSSQPQHF; V gene: TRBV24-1; clone size: -; J gene: TRBJ1-5; D gene: -
CDR3 DNA: TGTGCCAGCTCACCACCGAGCGAGGGGGCGATGAAACTGTTTTTT; CDR3 protein: CASSPPSEGAMKLFF; V gene: TRBV18; clone size: -; J gene: TRBJ1-4; D gene: TRBD1
CDR3 DNA: TGTGCCAGTAGGGACAGGGGAAGAGATGGCTACACCTTC; CDR3 protein: CASRDRGRDGYTF; V gene: TRBV19; clone size: -; J gene: TRBJ1-2; D gene: TRBD1
CDR3 DNA: TGCGCCAGCAGCCAACACAGGGGGAAGACCTACGAGCAGTACTTC; CDR3 protein: CASSQHRGKTYEQYF; V gene: TRBV4-3; clone size: -; J gene: TRBJ2-7; D gene: TRBD1
CDR3 DNA: TGTGCCAGCAGCGTGACGGGAAATTCACCCCTCCACTTT; CDR3 protein: CASSVTGNSPLHF; V gene: TRBV9; clone size: few; J gene: TRBJ1-6; D gene: -
CDR3 DNA: TGTGCCAGCAGCCCAATCCCGGGACAGGGTTCGGCGGAGACCCAGTACTTC; CDR3 protein: CASSPIPGQGSAETQYF; V gene: TRBV7-6; clone size: -; J gene: TRBJ2-5; D gene: TRBD1
CDR3 DNA: TGTGCCAGCAGCGTAGGGGGACAGACTAATGAAAAACTGTTTTTT; CDR3 protein: CASSVGGQTNEKLFF; V gene: TRBV9; clone size: -; J gene: TRBJ1-4; D gene: TRBD1
CDR3 DNA: TGTGCCAGCATCCCCTTACGATTGAGCATACCGCCCTGGCAGTTCTTC; CDR3 protein: CASIPLRLSIPPWQFF; V gene: TRBV9; clone size: -; J gene: TRBJ2-1; D gene: -
CDR3 DNA: TGTGCCAGCAGCTTAGGGACAGTTGTTAATGAAAAACTGTTTTTT; CDR3 protein: CASSLGTVVNEKLFF; V gene: TRBV7-9; clone size: -; J gene: TRBJ1-4; D gene: -
CDR3 DNA: TGTGCCAGCAGCTCGGACAGAAACACTGAAGCTTTCTTT; CDR3 protein: CASSSDRNTEAFF; V gene: TRBV7-2; clone size: -; J gene: TRBJ1-1; D gene: -
CDR3 DNA: TGTGCCAGCAGTTTACGGACTAGCGGGAGGAGGGCAGATACGCAGTATTTT; CDR3 protein: CASSLRTSGRRADTQYF; V gene: TRBV28; clone size: -; J gene: TRBJ2-3; D gene: TRBD2
CDR3 DNA: TGTGCCAGCAGCTTAGCTGGACAGGTGAACACTGAAGCTTTCTTT; CDR3 protein: CASSLAGQVNTEAFF; V gene: TRBV7-2; clone size: -; J gene: TRBJ1-1; D gene: TRBD1
CDR3 DNA: TGCGCCAGCAGCCAAGATCTCCCGCGCGAGCAGTACTTC; CDR3 protein: CASSQDLPREQYF; V gene: TRBV4-3; clone size: many; J gene: TRBJ2-7; D gene: -
CDR3 DNA: TGTGCCAGCAGCGTAGGTCTTGACAGGGGAGAAGCTTTCTTT; CDR3 protein: CASSVGLDRGEAFF; V gene: TRBV9; clone size: -; J gene: TRBJ1-1; D gene: TRBD1
CDR3 DNA: TGTGCCAGCTCCCCTAGCCCTGCCGAGACCCAGTACTTC; CDR3 protein: CASSPSPAETQYF; V gene: TRBV18; clone size: -; J gene: TRBJ2-5; D gene: -
CDR3 DNA: TGTGCCAGCAGCCGCGGGACCACGAACACTGAAGCTTTCTTT; CDR3 protein: CASSRGTTNTEAFF; V gene: TRBV7-2; clone size: -; J gene: TRBJ1-1; D gene: -
CDR3 DNA: TGTGCCAGCAGCTTCAACCGGGACAGTTATTGGATTTTC; CDR3 protein: CASSFNRDSYWIF; V gene: TRBV27; clone size: -; J gene: TRBJ2-7; D gene: TRBD1
CDR3 DNA: TGCAGTGCTCGTGGCCGCGGGAAAAACATTCAGTACTTC; CDR3 protein: CSARGRGKNIQYF; V gene: TRBV20-1; clone size: -; J gene: TRBJ2-4; D gene: -
CDR3 DNA: TGTGCCACCAGAGAGAGCCGGGACACAAAAGGGTCTTTCTTT; CDR3 protein: CATRESRDTKGSFF; V gene: TRBV28; clone size: few; J gene: TRBJ1-1; D gene: -
CDR3 DNA: TGCGCCAGCAGCCAGCGGTGGATAGGAAGCGAAGATACGCAGTATTTT; CDR3 protein: CASSQRWIGSEDTQYF; V gene: TRBV4-1; clone size: few; J gene: TRBJ2-3; D gene: -
CDR3 DNA: TGTGCCAGCACCGAGGGGGGCCAAACAGGGGGCAACGGATATGAAGCTTTCTTT; CDR3 protein: CASTEGGQTGGNGYEAFF; V gene: TRBV28; clone size: -; J gene: TRBJ1-1; D gene: TRBD1
CDR3 DNA: TGTGCCAGCAGTCAATTCTCCATCACCGGGACAGGGTATAACTATGGCTACACCTTC; CDR3 protein: CASSQFSITGTGYNYGYTF; V gene: TRBV27; clone size: -; J gene: TRBJ1-2; D gene: TRBD1
CDR3 DNA: TGTGCCACCAGCCCTCTCCGGGTCAAAAAGGCCGGGGAGCTGTTTTTT; CDR3 protein: CATSPLRVKKAGELFF; V gene: TRBV15; clone size: -; J gene: TRBJ2-2; D gene: -
CDR3 DNA: TGTGCCAGTAGTATTGACTCCTACGGGGTTGAAAAACTGTTTTTT; CDR3 protein: CASSIDSYGVEKLFF; V gene: TRBV19; clone size: -; J gene: TRBJ1-4; D gene: -
CDR3 DNA: TGTGCCAGCAGTGAAAACTTTGGTAGCAATCAGCCCCAGCATTTT; CDR3 protein: CASSENFGSNQPQHF; V gene: TRBV6-1; clone size: -; J gene: TRBJ1-5; D gene: -
CDR3 DNA: TGTGCGATTTCAGGGGGCTCAAATGAAAAACTGTTTTTT; CDR3 protein: CAISGGSNEKLFF; V gene: TRBV4-2; clone size: -; J gene: TRBJ1-4; D gene: TRBD1
CDR3 DNA: TGTGCCACCAGTGATTCTTACAGGGGCAGCTCCTACAATGAGCAGTTCTTC; CDR3 protein: CATSDSYRGSSYNEQFF; V gene: TRBV24-1; clone size: -; J gene: TRBJ2-1; D gene: TRBD1
CDR3 DNA: TGTGCCAGCAGTGGGGACATAGGAGTCTATGGCTACACCTTC; CDR3 protein: CASSGDIGVYGYTF; V gene: TRBV27; clone size: once; J gene: TRBJ1-2; D gene: -
CDR3 DNA: TGTGCCAGCATCAGTGGACAGTCGGGCACTGAAGCTTTCTTT; CDR3 protein: CASISGQSGTEAFF; V gene: TRBV7-2; clone size: -; J gene: TRBJ1-1; D gene: -
CDR3 DNA: TGTGCCAGCAGCCAACCAGGACTAAATAATTCACCCCTCCACTTT; CDR3 protein: CASSQPGLNNSPLHF; V gene: TRBV4-2; clone size: -; J gene: TRBJ1-6; D gene: -
CDR3 DNA: TGTGCCAGTAACCAGGGGCGGCAAGAGACCCAGTACTTC; CDR3 protein: CASNQGRQETQYF; V gene: TRBV19; clone size: once; J gene: TRBJ2-5; D gene: -
CDR3 DNA: TGTGCCAGTACTCTGGCAGGGTCCTATGGCTACACCTTC; CDR3 protein: CASTLAGSYGYTF; V gene: TRBV19; clone size: -; J gene: TRBJ1-2; D gene: -
CDR3 DNA: TGCGCCAGCAGCTATCAGACAGGGACCTACGAGCAGTACTTC; CDR3 protein: CASSYQTGTYEQYF; V gene: TRBV5-1; clone size: many; J gene: TRBJ2-7; D gene: TRBD1
CDR3 DNA: TGTGCCAGCAGTTCGACAGGAACTCAAGAGACCCAGTACTTC; CDR3 protein: CASSSTGTQETQYF; V gene: TRBV6-6; clone size: -; J gene: TRBJ2-5; D gene: -
CDR3 DNA: TGTGCCACCAGTGATTTCAGGGACACTTATGAGCAGTTCTTC; CDR3 protein: CATSDFRDTYEQFF; V gene: TRBV24-1; clone size: few; J gene: TRBJ2-1; D gene: -
CDR3 DNA: TGTGCCAGCAGCGTAGGGGACAGGGGGCTTAATCAGCCCCAGCATTTT; CDR3 protein: CASSVGDRGLNQPQHF; V gene: TRBV9; clone size: -; J gene: TRBJ1-5; D gene: TRBD1
CDR3 DNA: TGTGCCAGCAGCAACAGGGCCTTCAGGGCTTTCTTT; CDR3 protein: CASSNRAFRAFF; V gene: TRBV28; clone size: -; J gene: TRBJ1-1; D gene: -
CDR3 DNA: TGTGCCAGCAGTTTTAGGGCGGGGCGGGGGGAGACCCAGTACTTC; CDR3 protein: CASSFRAGRGETQYF; V gene: TRBV28; clone size: -; J gene: TRBJ2-5; D gene: TRBD2
CDR3 DNA: TGTGCCAGCAGGGAGACAGGAAACTATGGCTACACCTTC; CDR3 protein: CASRETGNYGYTF; V gene: TRBV6-5; clone size: -; J gene: TRBJ1-2; D gene: -
CDR3 DNA: TGTGCCAGCAGCATCAGGGGACAGGGGAATTCACCCCTCCACTTT; CDR3 protein: CASSIRGQGNSPLHF; V gene: TRBV11-2; clone size: -; J gene: TRBJ1-6; D gene: TRBD1